This TCR beta chain was sequenced in a study of blood T cell repertoires in COVID-19. Study details: COVID-19 samples from acute and convalescent phases originated in the United States, Italy and Spain.

This clone was picked up one time. CDR3 length: 15 residues. In germline, CDR1 is LNHNV, CDR2 YYDKDF (reference sequence). The junction had 9 bases not matched to a gene; V was cut back by 5 bases and J by 6 bases. The age range of participants was 18 to 89 years, with residence in about two dozen US areas. Cohort placement rested on clinical history that participants reported themselves. The method was immunoSEQ multiplex PCR; TCRdb's version includes in-frame clones alone and lacks a portion of them. The profile shows some 110,000 clones, about four fifths of them singletons. V is TRBV15 and J is TRBJ1-1, with 10 bases identical to TRBD1. The clonotype comes from a woman aged 25 to 39 who had recovered from COVID-19. The sequencing sample was made of PBMCs or T cells enriched from blood (not recorded which). CDR3 sequence: CATSARDRGQAEAFF. The CDR3 DNA reads as TGTGCCACCAGCGCCCGGGACAGGGGACAAGCTGAAGCTTTCTTT.